Below are 19 T cell receptor beta chains sequenced from a single sample in a study of circulating and synovial CD4+ cells in juvenile arthritis. Profiling relied on immunoSEQ multiplex PCR, and the TCRdb table lists in-frame clones only, not all of them. The sample lists fewer than 35,000 clones, 90% to 95% occurring once. Sample: CD4+ T cells from blood. The receptor source for this set is a human donor with juvenile idiopathic arthritis.

This chain joins TRBV18 and TRBJ2-7, with 8 positions matching TRBD2. This CDR3 has 13 amino acids. J was trimmed by 3 bases and V by 5 bases; bases with no gene match: 3. CDR1 and CDR2 (germline): KGHSH, LQKENI. The CDR3 is CASSAGGGYEQYF. The DNA for the CDR3 is TGTGCCAGCTCAGCGGGGGGCGGCTACGAGCAGTACTTC.

The chain combines TRBV2 with TRBJ2-3, with 8 bases that match TRBD2. In germline, CDR1 is SNHLY, CDR2 FYNNEI. The CDR3 has 12 amino acids. Trimming at V came to 11 bases and at J to 4 bases, leaving 5 bases not matched to a gene. The CDR3 here is CAGSGIADTQYF. The CDR3 DNA reads TGTGCCGGTAGCGGGATAGCAGATACGCAGTATTTT.

The genes are TRBV21-1 and TRBJ2-7; TRBD2, the table's D call, was not compared with the DNA. TRBV21-1 is an annotated pseudogene. The CDR3 consists of 16 residues. The CDR3 sequence is CASSRPGTSISYEQYF. In DNA form, the CDR3 reads TGTGCCAGCAGCCGACCCGGGACTTCGATCTCCTACGAGCAGTACTTC.

The chain recombines TRBV4-1 with TRBJ2-1; 15 nucleotides line up with TRBD2. The CDR3 length is 19 residues. CDR1 is MGHRA, CDR2 YSYEKL, per germline. J was trimmed by 2 bases and V by 4 bases; bases with no gene match: 9. The CDR3 DNA is TGCGCCAGCAGCCCCCGAGGACTAGCGGGAGGGGGCACCTACAATGAGCAGTTCTTC. As protein: CASSPRGLAGGGTYNEQFF.

This chain links TRBV11-2 with TRBJ1-6; TRBD1 is a possible D gene (5 bases). This CDR3 has 15 amino acids. Trimming took 2 bases from V and 5 from J, leaving 10 bases between them. Germline CDR1 reads SGHAT; CDR2 reads FQNNGV. The CDR3 sequence: CASSLSPGNNSPLHF. CDR3 nucleotide sequence: TGTGCCAGCAGCTTAAGTCCAGGGAATAATTCACCCCTCCACTTT.

This clone was counted once. The V call is TRBV9, the J call TRBJ2-1, with D unclear. The CDR3 is 12 amino acids. Trimming took 0 bases from V and 9 from J, leaving 7 bases between them. Germline-derived CDR1 and CDR2 are SGDLS and YYNGEE. The CDR3 loop is CASSVGPGEQFF. CDR3 coding DNA: TGTGCCAGCAGCGTAGGCCCCGGTGAGCAGTTCTTC.

The CDR3 DNA sequence: TGTGCCAGCAGCTTATCCGGGGATAGAGAGACCCAGTACTTC. Encoded protein: CASSLSGDRETQYF. The chain uses TRBV7-2 and TRBJ2-5; a possible D gene is TRBD2 (5 bases). Trimming shortened V by 2 bases and J by 4 bases, and 11 bases separated the two germline ends. The CDR3 is 14 amino acids. Germline V gene lookup returns CDR1 SGHTA and CDR2 FQGNSA.

The chain carries TRBV6-1 and TRBJ1-1; unclear D gene. Germline V gene lookup returns CDR1 MNHNS and CDR2 SASEGT. The V end was cut by 1 base, the J end by 0 bases, with 9 bases between. This CDR3 has 15 residues. CDR3: CASSEVGGLNTEAFF. The CDR3 region has the DNA TGTGCCAGCAGTGAAGTTGGCGGGCTGAACACTGAAGCTTTCTTT.

The genes are TRBV7-8 and TRBJ2-7; a weak D match, TRBD1 (6 bases). CDR3 size: 16 residues. Trimming pared 1 base from V and 4 bases from J, leaving 17 bases between. CDR1 SGHVS and CDR2 FQNEAQ come from the germline V gene. The CDR3 DNA follows: TGTGCCAGCAGCTTAGTCGGGACACCCGGAAAATACGAGCAGTACTTC. As protein: CASSLVGTPGKYEQYF.

The chain is built from TRBV5-6 and TRBJ2-5; perhaps TRBD1 as D (7 bases). V was cut by 2 bases and J by 6 bases, with 14 bases left in between. CDR3 length equals 14 residues. CDR1 is SGHDT, CDR2 YYEEEE, per germline. CDR3 sequence reads: CASSFGQGGQTQYF. The CDR3 coding sequence is TGTGCCAGCAGCTTTGGCCAGGGGGGACAGACCCAGTACTTC.

This clone was counted once. The V call is TRBV10-3, the J call TRBJ2-1; D gene uncertain. The CDR3 spans 11 residues. CDR1 is ENHRY and CDR2 is SYGVKD in the germline V gene. The germline V and J ends were trimmed by 11 bases and 6 bases, with 11 bases remaining between them. Here the CDR3 DNA reads TGTGCCGTTCTACGGAGCAATGAGCAGTTCTTC. This gives the protein CAVLRSNEQFF.

The J gene is TRBJ2-1, the V gene TRBV4-1, with a tentative D call TRBD2 (5 bases). The V gene's germline CDR1 is MGHRA and CDR2 YSYEKL. The length of the CDR3 is 12 residues. Trimming removed 5 bases at V and 14 bases at J, with 16 bases between. The CDR3 nucleotides read TGCGCCAGCAGCGACCAAAGACGGGAAGAGTTCTTC. The encoded protein is CASSDQRREEFF.

This clone was observed once. V usage is TRBV19 and J usage is TRBJ2-5; maybe TRBD2 (6 bases). The CDR3 totals 14 residues. The ends were cut back, 1 base at V and 4 bases at J, with 10 bases in the middle. The germline V gene has CDR1 LNHDA and CDR2 SQIVND (reference sequence). As DNA, the CDR3 is TGTGCCAGTAGTATAGGCGGGACTTTAGAGACCCAGTACTTC. This translates into CASSIGGTLETQYF.

For the CDR3, the DNA is TGTGCCAGCCGCCTAGCGGGAGGTTCGGGCAATGAGCAGTTCTTC. This codes for CASRLAGGSGNEQFF. The gene calls are TRBV25-1 and TRBJ2-1, with 11 nucleotides matching TRBD2. The CDR3 covers 15 residues. Germline CDR1 reads MGHDK; CDR2 reads SYGVNS. J was trimmed by 6 bases and V by 8 bases; bases with no gene match: 9.

This chain connects TRBV6-1 to TRBJ2-3; TRBD1 matches at 7 bases. This CDR3 comprises 13 residues. V was clipped by 4 bases and J by 5 bases; unmatched bases: 3. Germline assignment: CDR1 MNHNS and CDR2 SASEGT. The CDR3 DNA is TGTGCCAGCAGTGGAAACAGGGGAGATACGCAGTATTTT. It is translated as CASSGNRGDTQYF.

V usage is TRBV7-3 and J usage is TRBJ2-1, with TRBD2 as a possible D gene (6 bases). Per the germline V gene, CDR1 is SGHTA and CDR2 is FQGTGA. V was cut by 4 bases and J by 4 bases, with 8 bases left in between. The CDR3 extends over 13 amino acids. The CDR3 spells CASSSGEYNEQFF. CDR3 coding DNA: TGTGCCAGCAGCTCGGGAGAATACAATGAGCAGTTCTTC.

This clone was detected only once. V is TRBV28 and J is TRBJ1-2, with D unclear. Trimming removed 4 bases at V and 5 bases at J, with 5 bases between. The germline CDR1 and CDR2 sequences are MDHEN and SYDVKM. CDR3 size: 11 residues. The CDR3 region is CASSSTYGYTF. The CDR3 region has the DNA TGTGCCAGCAGTTCCACTTATGGCTACACCTTC.

The chain uses TRBV9 and TRBJ1-2; TRBD1 matches at 10 bases. J gave up 8 bases and V 2 bases, and 15 bases lay outside the gene matches. The CDR3 extends over 17 amino acids. In germline, CDR1 is SGDLS, CDR2 YYNGEE. The CDR3 loop is CASSVDRRTGGEDGYTF. CDR3 in DNA: TGTGCCAGCAGCGTGGACCGAAGGACAGGGGGGGAGGACGGCTACACCTTC.

This clone was detected once. V is TRBV29-1 and J is TRBJ1-1, with D perhaps matching TRBD1 (5 bases). The CDR3 extends over 12 amino acids. V lost 7 bases, J lost 7 bases, and 16 bases lay in between. Germline CDR1 and CDR2: SQVTM and ANQGSEA. The CDR3, as DNA: TGCAGCGGGCGACCGGGGGGTGGTGAAGCTTTCTTT. Its protein is CSGRPGGGEAFF.